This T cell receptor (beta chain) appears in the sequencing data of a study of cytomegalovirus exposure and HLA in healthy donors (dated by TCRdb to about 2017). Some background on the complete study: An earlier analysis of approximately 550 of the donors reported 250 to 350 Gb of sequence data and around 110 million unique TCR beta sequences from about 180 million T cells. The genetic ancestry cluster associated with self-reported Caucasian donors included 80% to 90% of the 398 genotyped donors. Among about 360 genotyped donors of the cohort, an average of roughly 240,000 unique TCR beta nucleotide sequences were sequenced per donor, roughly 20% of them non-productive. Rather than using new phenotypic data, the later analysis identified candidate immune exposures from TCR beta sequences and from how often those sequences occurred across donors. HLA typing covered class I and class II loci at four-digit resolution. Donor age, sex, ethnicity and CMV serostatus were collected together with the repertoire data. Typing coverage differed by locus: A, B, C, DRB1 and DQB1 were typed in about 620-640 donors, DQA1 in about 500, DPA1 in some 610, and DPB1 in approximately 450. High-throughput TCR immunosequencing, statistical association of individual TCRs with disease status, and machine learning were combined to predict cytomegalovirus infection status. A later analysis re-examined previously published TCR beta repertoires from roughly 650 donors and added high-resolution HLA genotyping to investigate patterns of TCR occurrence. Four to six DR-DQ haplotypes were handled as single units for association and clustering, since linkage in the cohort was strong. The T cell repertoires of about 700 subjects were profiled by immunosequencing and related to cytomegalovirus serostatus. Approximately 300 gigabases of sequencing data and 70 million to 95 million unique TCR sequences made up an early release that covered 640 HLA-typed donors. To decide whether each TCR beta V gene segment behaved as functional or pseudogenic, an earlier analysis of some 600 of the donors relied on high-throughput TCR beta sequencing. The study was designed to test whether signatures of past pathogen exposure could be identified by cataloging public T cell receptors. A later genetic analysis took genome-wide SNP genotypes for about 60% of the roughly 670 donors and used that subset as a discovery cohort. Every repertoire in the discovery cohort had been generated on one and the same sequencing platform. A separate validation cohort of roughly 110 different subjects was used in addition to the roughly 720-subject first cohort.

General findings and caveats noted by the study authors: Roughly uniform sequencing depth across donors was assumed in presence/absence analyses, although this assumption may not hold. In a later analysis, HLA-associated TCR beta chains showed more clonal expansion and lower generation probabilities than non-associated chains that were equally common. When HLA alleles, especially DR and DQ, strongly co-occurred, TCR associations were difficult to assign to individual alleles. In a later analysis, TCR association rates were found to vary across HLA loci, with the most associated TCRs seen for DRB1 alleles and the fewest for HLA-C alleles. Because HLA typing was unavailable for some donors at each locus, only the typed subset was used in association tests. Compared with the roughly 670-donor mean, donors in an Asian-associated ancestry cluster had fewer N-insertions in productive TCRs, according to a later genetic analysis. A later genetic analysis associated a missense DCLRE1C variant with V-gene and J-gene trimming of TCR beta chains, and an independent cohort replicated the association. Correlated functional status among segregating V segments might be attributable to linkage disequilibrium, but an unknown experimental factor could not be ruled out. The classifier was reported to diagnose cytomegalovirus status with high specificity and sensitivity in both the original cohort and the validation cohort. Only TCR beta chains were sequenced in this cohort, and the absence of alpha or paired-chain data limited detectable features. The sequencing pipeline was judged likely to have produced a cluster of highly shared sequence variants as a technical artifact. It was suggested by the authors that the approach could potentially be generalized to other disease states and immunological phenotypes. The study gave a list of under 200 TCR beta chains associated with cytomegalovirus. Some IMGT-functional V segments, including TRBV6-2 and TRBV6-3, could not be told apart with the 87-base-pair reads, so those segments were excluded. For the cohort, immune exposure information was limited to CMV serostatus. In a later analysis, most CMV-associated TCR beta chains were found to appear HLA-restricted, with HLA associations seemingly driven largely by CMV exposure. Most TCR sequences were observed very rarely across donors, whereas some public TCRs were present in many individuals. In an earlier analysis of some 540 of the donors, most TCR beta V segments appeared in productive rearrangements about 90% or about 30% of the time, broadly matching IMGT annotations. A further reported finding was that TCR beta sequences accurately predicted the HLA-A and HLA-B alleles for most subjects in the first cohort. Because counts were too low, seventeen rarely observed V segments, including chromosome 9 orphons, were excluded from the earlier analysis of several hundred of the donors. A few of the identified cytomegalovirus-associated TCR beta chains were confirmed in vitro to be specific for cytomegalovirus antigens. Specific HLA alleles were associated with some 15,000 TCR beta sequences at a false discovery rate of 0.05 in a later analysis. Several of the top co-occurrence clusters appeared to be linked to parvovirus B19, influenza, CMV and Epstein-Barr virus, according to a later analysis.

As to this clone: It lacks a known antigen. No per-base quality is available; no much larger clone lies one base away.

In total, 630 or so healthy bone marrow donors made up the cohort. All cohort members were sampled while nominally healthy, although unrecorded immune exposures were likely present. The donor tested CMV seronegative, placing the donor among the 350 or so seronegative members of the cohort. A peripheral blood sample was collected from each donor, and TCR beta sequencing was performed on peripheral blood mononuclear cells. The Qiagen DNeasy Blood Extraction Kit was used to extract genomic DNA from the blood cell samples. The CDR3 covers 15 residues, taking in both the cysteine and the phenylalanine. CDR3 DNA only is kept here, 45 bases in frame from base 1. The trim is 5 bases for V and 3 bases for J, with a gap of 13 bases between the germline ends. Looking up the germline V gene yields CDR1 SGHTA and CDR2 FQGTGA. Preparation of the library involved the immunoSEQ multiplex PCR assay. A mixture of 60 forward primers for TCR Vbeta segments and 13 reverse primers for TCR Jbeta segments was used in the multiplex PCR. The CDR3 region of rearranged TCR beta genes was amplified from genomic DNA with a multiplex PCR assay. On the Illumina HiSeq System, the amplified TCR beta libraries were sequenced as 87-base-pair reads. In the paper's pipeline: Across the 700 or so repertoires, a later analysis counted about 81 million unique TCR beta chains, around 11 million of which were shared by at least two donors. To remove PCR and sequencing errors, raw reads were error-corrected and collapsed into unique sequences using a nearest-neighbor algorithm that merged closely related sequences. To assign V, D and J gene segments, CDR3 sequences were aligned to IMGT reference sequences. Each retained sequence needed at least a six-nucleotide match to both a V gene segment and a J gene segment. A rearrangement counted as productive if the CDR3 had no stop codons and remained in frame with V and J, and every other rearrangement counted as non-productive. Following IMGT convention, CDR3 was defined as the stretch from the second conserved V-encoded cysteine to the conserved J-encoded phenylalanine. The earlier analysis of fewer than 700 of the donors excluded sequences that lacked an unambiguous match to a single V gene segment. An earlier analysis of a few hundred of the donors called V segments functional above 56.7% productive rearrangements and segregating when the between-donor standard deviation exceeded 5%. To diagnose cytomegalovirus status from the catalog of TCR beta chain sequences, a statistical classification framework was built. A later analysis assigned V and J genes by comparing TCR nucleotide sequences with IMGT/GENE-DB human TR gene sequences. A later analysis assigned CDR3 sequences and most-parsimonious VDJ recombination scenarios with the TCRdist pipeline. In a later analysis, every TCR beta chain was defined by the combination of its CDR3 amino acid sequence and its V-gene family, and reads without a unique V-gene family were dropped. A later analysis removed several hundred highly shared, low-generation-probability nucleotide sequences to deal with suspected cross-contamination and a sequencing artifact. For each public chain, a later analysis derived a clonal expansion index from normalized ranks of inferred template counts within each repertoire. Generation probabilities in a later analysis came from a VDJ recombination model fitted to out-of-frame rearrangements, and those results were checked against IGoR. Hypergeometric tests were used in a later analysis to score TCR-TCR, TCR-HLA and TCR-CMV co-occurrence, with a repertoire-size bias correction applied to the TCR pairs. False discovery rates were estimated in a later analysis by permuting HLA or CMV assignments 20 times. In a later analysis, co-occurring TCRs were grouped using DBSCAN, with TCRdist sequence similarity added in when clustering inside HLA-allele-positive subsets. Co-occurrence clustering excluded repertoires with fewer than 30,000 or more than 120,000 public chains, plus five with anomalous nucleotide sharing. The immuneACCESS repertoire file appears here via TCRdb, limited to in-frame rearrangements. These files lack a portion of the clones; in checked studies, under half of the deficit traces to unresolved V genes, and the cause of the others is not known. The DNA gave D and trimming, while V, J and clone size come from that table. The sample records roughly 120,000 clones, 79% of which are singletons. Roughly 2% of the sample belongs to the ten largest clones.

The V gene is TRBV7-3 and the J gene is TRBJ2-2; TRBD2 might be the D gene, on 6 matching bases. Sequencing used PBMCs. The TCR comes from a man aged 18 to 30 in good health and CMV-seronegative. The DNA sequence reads TGTGCCAGCAGCGCTTTTAGCGGATACACCGGGGAGCTGTTTTTT. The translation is CASSAFSGYTGELFF.